This TCR beta chain was found in a study of blood T cell repertoires in COVID-19. Study-wide context: The United States, Italy and Spain provided the acute and convalescent COVID-19 samples. Sources were T cells, B-cell-depleted T cells, or PBMCs; the material itself was cDNA or gDNA.

Authors' analysis steps: Amplifying reference gene primers gave estimates of nucleated cell counts. Clones were read by immunoSEQ multiplex PCR, and TCRdb kept only the in-frame ones, dropping some. V and J calls and clone size follow that table, whereas D and trimming were derived from the DNA. The sample consists of fewer than 450,000 clones, more than 75% of them appearing once. Trimming pared 0 bases from V and 6 bases from J, leaving 12 bases between. The CDR3 loop spans 15 amino acids. Germline V gene sequence: CDR1 LGHNA, CDR2 YSLEER. Sequenced sample: peripheral blood. The rearrangement links TRBV4-3 to TRBJ2-1; D ambiguous. This receptor was identified in a woman younger than 35 who had recovered from COVID-19. The CDR3, as DNA: TGCGCCAGCAGCCAAGATTTATCGAGACTCAATGAGCAGTTCTTC. Its translation: CASSQDLSRLNEQFF.